Shown below are 9 T cell receptor beta chains from a single sample sequenced in a study of blood T cell repertoires in COVID-19. Sequencing used immunoSEQ multiplex PCR; TCRdb keeps in-frame clones, though not all of them. Among fewer than 350,000 clones listed, roughly 85% were seen once. Sample: PBMCs or T cells enriched from blood (not recorded which). The receptors shown here come from a woman aged 40 to 55 with acute COVID-19.

The chain has TRBV5-3 and TRBJ1-4; D ambiguous. TRBV5-3 is placed among ORFs of uncertain function. This CDR3 comprises 17 residues. V lost 5 bases, J lost 0 bases, and 17 bases lay in between. The CDR3 DNA reads as TGTGCCAGAAGACTACTCGCCGCGGCAGCAACTAATGAAAAACTGTTTTTT. Its translation: CARRLLAAAATNEKLFF.

The rearrangement uses TRBV2 and TRBJ2-5; 12 nucleotides align to TRBD2. Unmatched junction bases numbered 9, after V lost 7 bases and J lost 3 bases. The CDR3 sequence is 16 residues long. CDR1 and CDR2 (germline): SNHLY, FYNNEI. CDR3 protein: CASISKTSGSEETQYF. CDR3 DNA: TGTGCCAGCATCTCTAAGACTAGCGGGAGCGAAGAGACCCAGTACTTC.

This chain links TRBV28 with TRBJ1-2, with 9 bases aligning to TRBD1. CDR1 and CDR2 (germline): MDHEN, SYDVKM. After removal of 6 bases from V and 6 bases from J, the junction contained 11 bases not matched to a gene. The CDR3 consists of 15 residues. The CDR3 DNA follows: TGTGCCAGCAGGTCCTACGGGACAGGGTCTAATGGCTACACCTTC. Protein sequence: CASRSYGTGSNGYTF.

To note about this clone: Mismatch with germline at one junction end may stem from a read error. The rearrangement joins TRBV7-7 to TRBJ2-1; 12 bases are shared with TRBD2. CDR3 length: 16 residues. In germline, CDR1 is SSHAT, CDR2 FNYEAQ (reference sequence). The CDR3 sequence is CASSLPRLAGVYEQFF. The DNA for the CDR3 is TGTGCTAGCAGCTTACCCCGACTAGCGGGAGTATATGAGCAGTTCTTC. Full variable domain (missing parts from reference TRBV7-7 and TRBJ2-1): GAGVSQSPRYKVTKRGQDVTLRCDPISSHATLYWYQQALGQGPEFLTYFNYEAQPDKSGLPSDRFSAERPEGSISTLTIQRTEQRDSAMYRCASSLPRLAGVYEQFFGPGTRLTVL.

The chain joins TRBV18 to TRBJ2-2, with TRBD2 as a possible D gene (6 bases). The germline gives CDR1 KGHSH, CDR2 LQKENI. The ends were cut back, 3 bases at V and 2 bases at J, with 16 bases in the middle. There are 17 residues in the CDR3. The CDR3 nucleotides are TGTGCCAGCTCACCCAGTCAGGCGCGGGATAACACCGGGGAGCTGTTTTTT. Protein product: CASSPSQARDNTGELFF.

This sequence joins TRBV19 and TRBJ2-1, with TRBD1 identical over 7 bases. Looked up from germline, CDR1 is LNHDA and CDR2 is SQIVND (reference sequence). Trimming cost V 3 bases and J 4 bases; bases outside gene matches: 3. This CDR3 has 14 residues. CDR3 amino acids: CASSIPGQYNEQFF. In DNA, the CDR3 is TGTGCCAGTAGTATTCCGGGACAGTACAATGAGCAGTTCTTC.

The chain has TRBV4-3 and TRBJ2-1; TRBD1 matches at 11 bases. The germline V gene encodes CDR1 LGHNA and CDR2 YSLEER. Trimming took 4 bases from V and 7 from J; bases not matched to a gene: 9. The CDR3 sequence is 16 residues long. The CDR3 DNA reads TGCGCCAGCAGCCCCGCCCCCCGGGACAGGGGGAATGAGCAGTTCTTC. Translating gives CASSPAPRDRGNEQFF.

Only a few counts were recorded for this clone. This chain uses TRBV7-9 with TRBJ2-7; TRBD1 matches 7 bases. This CDR3 is built from 13 residues. The V and J ends lost 6 bases and 12 bases, in that order; junction bases with no gene match: 14. In germline, CDR1 is SEHNR, CDR2 FQNEAQ (reference sequence). The CDR3 DNA is TGTGCCAGCAGTCAACTAGAAGGACAGGCCTGGTACTTC. Its translation: CASSQLEGQAWYF.

The V gene is TRBV19, the J gene TRBJ1-5; TRBD1 is a possible D gene (5 bases). Deletions cut 6 bases from V and 5 bases from J, with 14 bases between. Germline loops: CDR1 LNHDA, CDR2 SQIVND (reference sequence). The CDR3 runs 14 residues. DNA of the CDR3: TGTGCCAGTAGAAGGTCAGGGCAAGATCAGCCCCAGCATTTT. Amino acids: CASRRSGQDQPQHF.